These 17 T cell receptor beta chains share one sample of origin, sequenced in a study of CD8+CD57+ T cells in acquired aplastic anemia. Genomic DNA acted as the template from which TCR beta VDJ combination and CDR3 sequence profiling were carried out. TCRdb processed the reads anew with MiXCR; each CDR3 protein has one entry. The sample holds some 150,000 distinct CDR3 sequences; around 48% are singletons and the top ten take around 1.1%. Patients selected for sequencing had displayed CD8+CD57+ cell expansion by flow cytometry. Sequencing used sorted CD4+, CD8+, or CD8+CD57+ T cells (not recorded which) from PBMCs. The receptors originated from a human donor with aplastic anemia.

The DNA of the CDR3 is TGTGCCAGCTCTCCCGGGACAGGGGGGGCAGCCACCTTC. It yields the protein CASSPGTGGAATF. The chain carries TRBV11-3 and TRBJ1-2; 11 bases line up with TRBD1. The CDR3 sequence is 13 residues long. Looked up from germline, CDR1 is SGHNT and CDR2 is YENEEA. V shed 8 bases and J 13 bases; nucleotides not matched to a gene: 12. Combining the CDR3 with reference TRBV11-3 and TRBJ1-2 gives the whole variable domain EAGVVQSPRYKIIEKKQPVAFWCNPISGHNTLYWYLQNLGQGPELLIRYENEEAVDDSQLPKDRFSAERLKGVDSTLKIQPAELGDSAVYLCASSPGTGGAATFGSGTRLTVV.

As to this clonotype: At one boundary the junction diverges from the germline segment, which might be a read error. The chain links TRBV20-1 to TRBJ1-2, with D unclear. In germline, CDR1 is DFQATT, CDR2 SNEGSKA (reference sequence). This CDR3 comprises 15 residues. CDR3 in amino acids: CSANPFDTDNYDYTF. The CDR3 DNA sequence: TGCAGTGCCAATCCCTTTGACACGGATAACTATGACTACACCTTC.

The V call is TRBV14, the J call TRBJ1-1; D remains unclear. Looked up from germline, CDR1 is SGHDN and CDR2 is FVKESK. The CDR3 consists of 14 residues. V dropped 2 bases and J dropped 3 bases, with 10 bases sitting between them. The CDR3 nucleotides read TGTGCCAGCAGCCAACTGGGCTGGGACACTGAAGCTTTCTTT. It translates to CASSQLGWDTEAFF.

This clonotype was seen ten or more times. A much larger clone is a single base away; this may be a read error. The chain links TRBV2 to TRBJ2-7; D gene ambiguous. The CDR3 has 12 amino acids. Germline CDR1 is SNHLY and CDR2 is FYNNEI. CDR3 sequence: CASSASPYGQYF. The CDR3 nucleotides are TGTGCCAGCAGTGCGAGCCCCTACGGGCAGTACTTC.

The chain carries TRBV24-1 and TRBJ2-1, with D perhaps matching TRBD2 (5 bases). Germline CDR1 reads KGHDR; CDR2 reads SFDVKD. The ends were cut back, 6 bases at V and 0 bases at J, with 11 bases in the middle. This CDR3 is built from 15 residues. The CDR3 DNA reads TGTGCCACCAGTTTAGCGCAGAGCTCCTACAATGAGCAGTTCTTC. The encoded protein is CATSLAQSSYNEQFF.

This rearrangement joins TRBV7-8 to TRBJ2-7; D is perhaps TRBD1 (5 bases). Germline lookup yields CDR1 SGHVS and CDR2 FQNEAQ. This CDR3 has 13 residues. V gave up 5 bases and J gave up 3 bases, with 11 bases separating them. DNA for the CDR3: TGTGCCAGCAGCGGAATCAGGGACTACGAGCAGTACTTC. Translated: CASSGIRDYEQYF.

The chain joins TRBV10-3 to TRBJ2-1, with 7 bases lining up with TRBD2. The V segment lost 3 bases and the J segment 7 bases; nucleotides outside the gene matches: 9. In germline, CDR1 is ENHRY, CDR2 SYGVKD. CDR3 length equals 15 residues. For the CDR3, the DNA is TGTGCCATCAGTGATATTAGCGGGTCGAGGAATGAGCAGTTCTTC. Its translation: CAISDISGSRNEQFF.

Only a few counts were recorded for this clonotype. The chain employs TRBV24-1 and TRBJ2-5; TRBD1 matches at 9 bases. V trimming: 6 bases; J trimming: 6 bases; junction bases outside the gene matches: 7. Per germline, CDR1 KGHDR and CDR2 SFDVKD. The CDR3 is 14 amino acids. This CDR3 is CATSSGQGLQTQYF. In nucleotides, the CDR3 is TGTGCCACCAGTTCGGGACAGGGTCTACAGACCCAGTACTTC.

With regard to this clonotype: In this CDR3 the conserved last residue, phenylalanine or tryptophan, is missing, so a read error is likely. The DNA of the CDR3 is TGCGCCAGCAGCTTGGGGGACGCCACCCTGGGTGAAGCTTTCCTT. As protein: CASSLGDATLGEAFL. The rearrangement links TRBV5-1 to TRBJ1-1, with D maybe TRBD1 (5 bases). This CDR3 region has 15 residues. Germline loops: CDR1 SGHRS, CDR2 YFSETQ. Trimming removed 0 bases at V and 7 bases at J, with 16 bases between.

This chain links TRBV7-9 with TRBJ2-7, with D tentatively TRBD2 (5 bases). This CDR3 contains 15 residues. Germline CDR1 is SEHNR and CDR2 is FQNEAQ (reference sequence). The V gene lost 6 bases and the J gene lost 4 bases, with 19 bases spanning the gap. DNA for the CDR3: TGTGCCAGCAGTCGAATTGATGGACTTGGTTACGAGCAGTACTTC. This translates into CASSRIDGLGYEQYF.

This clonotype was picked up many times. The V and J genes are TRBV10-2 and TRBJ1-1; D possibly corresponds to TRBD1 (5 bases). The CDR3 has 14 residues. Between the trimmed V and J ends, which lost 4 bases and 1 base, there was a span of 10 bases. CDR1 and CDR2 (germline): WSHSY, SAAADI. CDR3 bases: TGCGCCAGCAGTGTTGGGGCTCCGAACACTGAAGCTTTCTTT. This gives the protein CASSVGAPNTEAFF.

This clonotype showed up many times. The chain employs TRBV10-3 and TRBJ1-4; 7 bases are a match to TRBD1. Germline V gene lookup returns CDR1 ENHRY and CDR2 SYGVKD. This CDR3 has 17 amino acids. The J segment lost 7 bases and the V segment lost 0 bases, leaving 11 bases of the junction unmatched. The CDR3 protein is CAISESQGQALVEKLFF. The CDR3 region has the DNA TGTGCCATCAGTGAGTCGCAAGGACAGGCCTTAGTTGAAAAACTGTTTTTT.

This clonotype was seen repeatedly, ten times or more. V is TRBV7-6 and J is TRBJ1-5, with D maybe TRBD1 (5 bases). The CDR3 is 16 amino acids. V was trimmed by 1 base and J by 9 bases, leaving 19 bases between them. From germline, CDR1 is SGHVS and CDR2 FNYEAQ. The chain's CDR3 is CASSLGSTGATSPQHF. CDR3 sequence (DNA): TGTGCCAGCAGCTTAGGAAGCACAGGCGCGACGTCGCCCCAGCATTTT.

Written as DNA, the CDR3 is TGTGCCATCAGCGGGGGAGGGGGCAATCAGCCCCAGCATTTT. Residues: CAISGGGGNQPQHF. The V and J genes are TRBV10-3 and TRBJ1-5; D is possibly TRBD1 (5 bases). The V end was cut by 6 bases, the J end by 2 bases, with 11 bases between. This CDR3 is 14 amino acids long. CDR1 and CDR2 from the germline V gene are ENHRY and SYGVKD.

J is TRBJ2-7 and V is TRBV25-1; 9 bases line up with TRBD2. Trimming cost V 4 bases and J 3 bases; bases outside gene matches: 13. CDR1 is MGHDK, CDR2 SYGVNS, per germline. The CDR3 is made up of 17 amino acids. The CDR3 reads CASSADDRQRGVYEQYF. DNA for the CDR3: TGTGCCAGCAGTGCGGACGACAGGCAGCGGGGGGTCTACGAGCAGTACTTC.

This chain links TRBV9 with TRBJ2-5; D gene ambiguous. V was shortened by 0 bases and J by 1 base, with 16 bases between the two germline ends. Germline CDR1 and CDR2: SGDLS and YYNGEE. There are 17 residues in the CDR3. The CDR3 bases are TGTGCCAGCAGCGTAGGGTTTGGAGTGAGCGTCCAAGAGACCCAGTACTTC. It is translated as CASSVGFGVSVQETQYF.

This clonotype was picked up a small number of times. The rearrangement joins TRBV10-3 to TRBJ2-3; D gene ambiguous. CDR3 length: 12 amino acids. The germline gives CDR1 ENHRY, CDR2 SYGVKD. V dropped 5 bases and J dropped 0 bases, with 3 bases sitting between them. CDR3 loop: CAISSSTDTQYF. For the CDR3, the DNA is TGTGCCATCAGTTCTAGCACAGATACGCAGTATTTT.